In its sample, the clone carrying this T cell receptor beta chain was seen many times. What it binds is unknown. MiXCR was run by TCRdb on the multiplex PCR reads, yielding one entry per CDR3 protein. The table has 250,000 or so distinct CDR3 sequences, roughly 30% seen once. Breast cancer patients provided tissue from their axillary draining lymph nodes. The data originate from a study of breast tumors, draining lymph nodes, adjacent tissues. Germline CDR1 and CDR2: SGHAT and FQNNGV. The CDR3 has 15 residues. The V end lost 5 bases, the J end lost 6 bases, and 17 bases lay between the germline ends. Whole-study results and caveats: Most tumor T cells seemingly derive from lymph node, then expand in tumor. Tumors had less TCR diversity than lymph nodes, more than nontumor tissue.

The sequenced sample was axillary lymph node tissue. The receptor was isolated from a female donor with breast cancer. Some clones in this sample may be carry-over from other donors' samples. The chain employs TRBV11-2 and TRBJ2-1, with D tentatively TRBD1 or TRBD2 (5 bases each). Here the CDR3 reads CASSIRGARVNEQFF. CDR3 bases: TGTGCCAGCAGCATCCGAGGGGCTAGGGTCAATGAGCAGTTCTTC.